These 8 T cell receptor beta chains share one sample of origin, sequenced in a study of CD8 T cells in Susac syndrome. Reverse transcription of about 0.5 to 1 ug RNA was carried out with random hexamers. TCRdb called the immunoSEQ multiplex PCR reads again in MiXCR, with one record for every CDR3 protein. Of 150,000 to 190,000 distinct CDR3 sequences listed, roughly 96% are singletons. The sequencing sample was made of CD4+ T cells from PBMCs. These receptor sequences come from a human donor with Susac syndrome.

The rearrangement uses TRBV10-3 and TRBJ2-7; 9 bases are shared with TRBD1. From germline, CDR1 is ENHRY and CDR2 SYGVKD. The CDR3 sequence is 15 residues long. With V trimmed by 6 bases and J by 5 bases, 11 bases remained unmatched. The CDR3 DNA reads TGTGCCATCAGGGACAGGGGAGGGTTTTTGGACGAGCAGTACTTC. Protein product: CAIRDRGGFLDEQYF.

This CDR3 reads CASTRGRDNSGANVLTF. The CDR3 DNA is TGTGCCAGCACTCGGGGCAGGGATAACTCTGGGGCCAACGTCCTGACTTTC. J is TRBJ2-6 and V is TRBV5-4; the D gene could be TRBD1 or TRBD2 (5 bases each). V was trimmed by 6 bases and J by 0 bases, leaving 16 bases between them. The germline CDR1 and CDR2 sequences are SGHNT and YYREEE (reference sequence). This CDR3 is 17 amino acids long.

The chain joins TRBV28 to TRBJ1-2; 12 nucleotides line up with TRBD1. The CDR3 consists of 15 residues. V lost 6 bases, J lost 1 base, and 3 bases stayed unmatched. Germline assignment: CDR1 MDHEN and CDR2 SYDVKM. Here the CDR3 DNA reads TGTGCCAGCAGGGGACAGGGGGCTTATAACTATGGCTACACCTTC. Its translation: CASRGQGAYNYGYTF.

This chain uses TRBV29-1 with TRBJ2-1, with D perhaps matching TRBD2 (5 bases). The CDR3 spans 15 residues. In germline, CDR1 is SQVTM, CDR2 ANQGSEA. V lost 4 bases and J lost 1, with 14 bases in between. CDR3 nucleotides: TGCAGCGTTGCCCGAGAGGACTGGTCCTACAATGAGCAGTTCTTC. Translated: CSVAREDWSYNEQFF.

Worth noting for this clonotype: One end of the junction is discordant with germline, which a read error may explain. V and J are TRBV29-1 and TRBJ2-5; D is unresolved. This CDR3 is 13 amino acids long. Germline CDR1 SQVTM, CDR2 ANQGSEA. The CDR3 coding sequence is TGCAGCGTCGAAGGAGACGGCCAAGAGACCCAGTACTTC. Protein product: CSVEGDGQETQYF.

CDR3 loop: CASSRDREFIEQYF. The CDR3 DNA reads TGCGCCAGCAGTCGGGACAGGGAGTTTATAGAGCAGTACTTC. The chain employs TRBV23-1 and TRBJ2-7; 9 bases fit TRBD1. TRBV23-1 is designated an ORF whose function remains uncertain. The CDR3 is made up of 14 amino acids. V dropped 4 bases and J dropped 7; count of bases not matched to a gene: 8.

V is TRBV12-3 or TRBV12-4 and J is TRBJ1-3, with D perhaps TRBD1 (6 bases). V was shortened by 5 bases and J by 0 bases, with 8 bases between the two germline ends. The CDR3 is 14 residues long. The DNA for the CDR3 is TGTGCCAGCAGTGACAGGTCCTCTGGAAACACCATATATTTT. It specifies CASSDRSSGNTIYF.

The J gene is TRBJ2-5, the V gene TRBV29-1, with 7 nucleotides matching TRBD2. Germline V gives CDR1 SQVTM, CDR2 ANQGSEA. This CDR3 region has 15 residues. V shed 4 bases and J 2 bases; nucleotides not matched to a gene: 10. CDR3 amino acids: CSVVSGEGSQETQYF. CDR3 nucleotide sequence: TGCAGCGTTGTGTCGGGGGAGGGATCTCAAGAGACCCAGTACTTC.